The 16 T cell receptor beta chains reported below all come from one sample, sequenced in a study of shared clonotypes between healthy human individuals. The method was immunoSEQ multiplex PCR; TCRdb's version includes in-frame clones alone and lacks a portion of them. Counted here are some 470,000 clones, over 60% occurring once; the ten biggest clones make up over 10%. What was sequenced was PBMCs. The receptors here all came from a woman in her thirties or forties in good health. Some clones in this sample may be carry-over from other donors' samples.

V usage is TRBV11-3 and J usage is TRBJ2-3; 12 bases fit TRBD2. After removal of 5 bases from V and 5 bases from J, the junction contained 2 bases not matched to a gene. The CDR3 spans 14 residues. Germline V gives CDR1 SGHNT, CDR2 YENEEA. DNA for the CDR3: TGTGCCAGCAGCCGGGGACTAGCGGGAGATACGCAGTATTTT. Translating it yields CASSRGLAGDTQYF.

Regarding this clone: Being one base from a much bigger clone, this may be a read error. Here the CDR3 DNA reads TGTGCCAGCAGCTTAGACGAGACCCAGTACTTC. Residues: CASSLDETQYF. The V call is TRBV7-8, the J call TRBJ2-5; D remains unclear. Trimming took off 1 base at V and 5 bases at J, with 2 bases between the two ends. The CDR3 sequence is 11 residues long. The V gene's germline CDR1 is SGHVS and CDR2 FQNEAQ.

The CDR3 DNA reads as TGTGCCAGCAGCATGACTAGCGGGAGGGCCCGGTACAATGAGCAGTTCTTC. Translating it yields CASSMTSGRARYNEQFF. The chain combines TRBV7-3 with TRBJ2-1; 14 bases match TRBD2. The ends lost 5 bases at V and 4 bases at J; junction bases unmatched: 7. Per the germline V gene, CDR1 is SGHTA and CDR2 is FQGTGA. The CDR3 covers 17 residues. Full variable domain (outside the CDR3, taken from reference TRBV7-3 and TRBJ2-1): GAGVSQTPSNKVTEKGKYVELRCDPISGHTALYWYRQSLGQGPEFLIYFQGTGAADDSGLPNDRFFAVRPEGSVSTLKIQRTERGDSAVYLCASSMTSGRARYNEQFFGPGTRLTVL.

The CDR3 DNA follows: TGTGCCAGTAGTATAGATCGGGGACTAGCCTACAATGAGCAGTTCTTC. Residues: CASSIDRGLAYNEQFF. The chain links TRBV19 to TRBJ2-1; 8 positions match TRBD2. The J segment lost 2 bases and the V segment lost 0 bases, leaving 3 bases of the junction unmatched. CDR1 is LNHDA and CDR2 is SQIVND in the germline V gene (reference sequence). CDR3 size: 16 residues.

The chain has TRBV30 and TRBJ2-5, with TRBD2 as a possible D gene (5 bases). The better agreement between TRBJ2-7 and the DNA end casts doubt on the J call. Germline CDR1 GTSNPN, CDR2 SVGIG (reference sequence). CDR3 length equals 16 residues. Here the CDR3 reads CAWSVLVPPSSYEQYF. The CDR3 DNA is TGTGCCTGGAGTGTACTAGTCCCCCCGAGCTCCTACGAGCAGTACTTC.

The chain recombines TRBV6-1 with TRBJ2-7; D ambiguous. Between the trimmed V and J ends, which lost 2 bases and 0 bases, there was a span of 11 bases. Germline V lookup: CDR1 MNHNS, CDR2 SASEGT. This CDR3 is built from 15 residues. CDR3 residues: CASSELNRSSYEQYF. CDR3 in DNA: TGTGCCAGCAGTGAATTAAACAGAAGCTCCTACGAGCAGTACTTC.

This clone occurred once. The chain recombines TRBV5-6 with TRBJ2-7; 12 nucleotides align to TRBD2. Trimming at V came to 0 bases and at J to 2 bases, leaving 0 bases not matched to a gene. Germline CDR1 reads SGHDT; CDR2 reads YYEEEE. CDR3 size: 15 residues. The CDR3 region has the DNA TGTGCCAGCAGCTTGGGACTAGCGGGAGCCTACGAGCAGTACTTC. It codes for CASSLGLAGAYEQYF. The full variable domain, in which reference TRBV5-6 and TRBJ2-7 provide the parts outside the CDR3, is DAGVTQSPTHLIKTRGQQVTLRCSPKSGHDTVSWYQQALGQGPQFIFQYYEEEERQRGNFPDRFSGHQFPNYSSELNVNALLLGDSALYLCASSLGLAGAYEQYFGPGTRLTVT.

Remarks on this clone: Other DNA sequences in the sample encode the same CDR3. This chain uses TRBV5-1 with TRBJ2-2, with 9 bases lining up with TRBD2. Germline V gene lookup returns CDR1 SGHRS and CDR2 YFSETQ. The CDR3 runs to 15 residues. Unmatched junction bases numbered 2, after V lost 0 bases and J lost 5 bases. The CDR3 DNA reads as TGCGCCAGCAGCTTGGTTGCGGGAGGGACCGGGGAGCTGTTTTTT. This gives the protein CASSLVAGGTGELFF.

The rearrangement links TRBV7-2 to TRBJ1-1; TRBD1 matches 10 bases. Germline V gene sequence: CDR1 SGHTA, CDR2 FQGNSA. V was pared by 10 bases and J by 1 base, with 3 bases of the junction left unmatched. CDR3 length equals 13 residues. The CDR3 DNA sequence: TGTGCCACAGGACAGGGGGGGAACACTGAAGCTTTCTTT. It translates to CATGQGGNTEAFF.

The CDR3 DNA reads as TGTGCCAGCTCACCCCAGGGGCCGAGTACTAACTATGGCTACACCTTC. It is translated as CASSPQGPSTNYGYTF. The rearrangement uses TRBV18 and TRBJ1-2; D might be TRBD1 (6 bases). This CDR3 is 16 amino acids long. V was shortened by 3 bases and J by 0 bases, with 14 bases between the two germline ends. CDR1 and CDR2 (germline): KGHSH, LQKENI.

The V and J genes are TRBV5-1 and TRBJ1-2; 8 bases align to TRBD1. The CDR3 covers 13 residues. Germline V gives CDR1 SGHRS, CDR2 YFSETQ. V shed 5 bases, J shed 6 bases, and the junction held 6 bases outside the gene matches. The CDR3 coding sequence is TGCGCCAGCAGTCCCCAGGACAGGGATGGCTACACCTTC. This gives the protein CASSPQDRDGYTF.

This chain joins TRBV10-3 and TRBJ2-7, with 8 nucleotides matching TRBD1. The CDR3 has 15 amino acids. The J segment lost 2 bases and the V segment lost 2 bases, leaving 5 bases of the junction unmatched. CDR1 is ENHRY, CDR2 SYGVKD, per germline. Here the CDR3 DNA reads TGTGCCATCAGTGAGGTCGAGACAGGGGCCTACGAGCAGTACTTC. Translated: CAISEVETGAYEQYF.

The rearrangement uses TRBV10-3 and TRBJ2-5, with TRBD2 as a possible D gene (7 bases). The germline V and J ends were trimmed by 4 bases and 1 base, with 10 bases remaining between them. Germline V gene lookup returns CDR1 ENHRY and CDR2 SYGVKD. The CDR3 runs to 14 residues. The CDR3 sequence is CAISGGGGQETQYF. The DNA of the CDR3 is TGTGCCATCAGTGGGGGAGGGGGCCAAGAGACCCAGTACTTC.

The J gene is TRBJ2-5, the V gene TRBV28; 9 bases align to TRBD2. With V trimmed by 7 bases and J by 5 bases, 8 bases remained unmatched. Germline assignment: CDR1 MDHEN and CDR2 SYDVKM. This CDR3 is built from 14 residues. The CDR3 is CASNLAGGAETQYF. In nucleotides, the CDR3 is TGTGCCAGCAACTTGGCGGGAGGGGCGGAGACCCAGTACTTC.

This rearrangement joins TRBV10-3 to TRBJ1-3, with D possibly TRBD1 on 6 matching bases. This CDR3 spans 15 amino acids. Trimming stripped 7 bases from V and 0 bases from J, with 13 bases between. The germline gives CDR1 ENHRY, CDR2 SYGVKD. CDR3 amino acids: CAITSGQNSGNTIYF. In DNA, the CDR3 is TGTGCCATCACCTCCGGACAGAACTCTGGAAACACCATATATTTT.

V and J are TRBV10-3 and TRBJ2-1; 12 nucleotides agree with TRBD2. CDR1 and CDR2 (germline): ENHRY, SYGVKD. The CDR3 is 13 residues long. With V trimmed by 8 bases and J by 6 bases, 2 bases remained unmatched. Here the CDR3 DNA reads TGTGCCATCGGACTAGCGGGAATCAATGAGCAGTTCTTC. Its protein is CAIGLAGINEQFF.